This entry features one T cell receptor (beta chain) sequence. The data stem from a study of blood T cell repertoires in COVID-19. Study background: Acute-phase and convalescent COVID-19 samples originated in the United States, Italy and Spain.

Germline CDR1 reads MDHEN; CDR2 reads SYDVKM. CDR3 length equals 16 residues. The V end was cut by 10 bases, the J end by 6 bases, with 28 bases between. Here immunoSEQ multiplex PCR was the method, and the copy in TCRdb shows in-frame clones only, minus some. This table has approximately 300,000 clones, roughly 90% appearing once. The chain is built from TRBV28 and TRBJ2-7; TRBD1 might be the D (5 bases). The receptor was isolated from a woman aged 25 to 45 with COVID-19, enrolled during active disease. Sequenced sample: peripheral blood. The CDR3: CATEPTWTRRLLEQYF. The CDR3 bases are TGTGCCACCGAACCGACTTGGACACGTCGTCTGCTCGAGCAGTACTTC.